The next 14 T cell receptor beta chains were all read from a single sample in a study of shared clonotypes between healthy human individuals. The table came from immunoSEQ multiplex PCR; TCRdb's copy has only in-frame clones and leaves some out. The sample consists of some 1 million clones, around four fifths of them appearing once. The sample was memory CD4+ T cells sorted from blood. The subset is: CD45RA-negative fraction. The receptors derive from a man aged 18 to 29 in good health.

The rearrangement links TRBV2 to TRBJ2-1; 9 positions match TRBD2. Per germline, CDR1 SNHLY and CDR2 FYNNEI. This CDR3 is 17 amino acids long. The ends lost 6 bases at V and 1 base at J; junction bases unmatched: 10. The CDR3 nucleotides read TGTGCCAGCAGACCGCGGGGACTAGCTTTTTCCTACAATGAGCAGTTCTTC. Translation: CASRPRGLAFSYNEQFF.

The chain joins TRBV6-5 to TRBJ1-4; TRBD1 might be the D (6 bases). Trimming took 0 bases from V and 5 from J, leaving 13 bases between them. CDR1 and CDR2 (germline): MNHEY, SVGAGI. The CDR3 contains 16 residues. CDR3 amino acids: CASSYSERGRNEKLFF. The CDR3 region has the DNA TGTGCCAGCAGTTACTCGGAGAGGGGGAGGAATGAAAAACTGTTTTTT.

The chain couples TRBV2 to TRBJ1-5; the D is unclear. Trimming stripped 5 bases from V and 3 bases from J, with 8 bases between. Germline CDR1 reads SNHLY; CDR2 reads FYNNEI. This CDR3 contains 13 residues. CDR3 DNA sequence: TGTGCCAGCAGTCTGGAGTACAATCAGCCCCAGCATTTT. Translated, it gives CASSLEYNQPQHF.

The gene calls are TRBV18 and TRBJ2-3; D unclear. The CDR3 extends over 14 amino acids. In germline, CDR1 is KGHSH, CDR2 LQKENI. The ends were cut back, 0 bases at V and 4 bases at J, with 8 bases in the middle. CDR3 residues: CASSPPSFADTQYF. The CDR3 bases are TGTGCCAGCTCACCACCGTCCTTCGCAGATACGCAGTATTTT. The full variable domain, completed using reference TRBV18 and TRBJ2-3, is NAGVMQNPRHLVRRRGQEARLRCSPMKGHSHVYWYRQLPEEGLKFMVYLQKENIIDESGMPKERFSAEFPKEGPSILRIQQVVRGDSAAYFCASSPPSFADTQYFGPGTRLTVL.

The chain employs TRBV4-1 and TRBJ2-5; 9 bases align to TRBD1. Unmatched junction bases numbered 9, after V lost 2 bases and J lost 8 bases. CDR3 length: 15 residues. The germline CDR1 and CDR2 sequences are MGHRA and YSYEKL. CDR3 region: CASSQIGTGLGTQYF. The CDR3 coding sequence is TGCGCCAGCAGCCAAATCGGGACAGGGCTGGGTACCCAGTACTTC.

The chain has TRBV30 and TRBJ2-7, with TRBD1 matching 12 bases. With 2 bases clipped from V and 5 bases from J, the junction kept 10 bases outside the gene matches. The CDR3 has 16 residues. Germline V lookup: CDR1 GTSNPN, CDR2 SVGIG (reference sequence). DNA for the CDR3: TGTGCCTGGAGTCCCGGGACAGGGGGCGGACTGAACGAGCAGTACTTC. Translation gives CAWSPGTGGGLNEQYF.

With respect to this clone: The same CDR3 can be traced to other DNA sequences in this sample. This chain uses TRBV11-3 with TRBJ2-3; 7 positions match TRBD1. Germline-derived CDR1 and CDR2 are SGHNT and YENEEA. With V trimmed by 4 bases and J by 1 base, 5 bases remained unmatched. The CDR3 has 15 residues. The CDR3 DNA reads as TGTGCCAGCAGCTCAAGACAGGGAGGCACAGATACGCAGTATTTT. Residues: CASSSRQGGTDTQYF.

This rearrangement joins TRBV6-5 to TRBJ1-2, with D perhaps TRBD1 (6 bases). This CDR3 spans 15 amino acids. Germline V gives CDR1 MNHEY, CDR2 SVGAGI. Trimming took off 4 bases at V and 5 bases at J, with 17 bases between the two ends. As DNA, the CDR3 is TGTGCCAGCAGTTCGCGGGACATGAGGGGTTATGGCTACACCTTC. This sequence encodes CASSSRDMRGYGYTF.

Of note for this clone: This same CDR3 is encoded by further DNA sequences in the sample. This chain links TRBV7-2 with TRBJ2-2, with D unresolved. Per the germline V gene, CDR1 is SGHTA and CDR2 is FQGNSA. V was cut by 3 bases and J by 5 bases, with 7 bases left in between. CDR3 size: 13 residues. CDR3 amino acids: CASSLGGTGELFF. The CDR3 coding sequence is TGTGCCAGCAGCTTGGGTGGAACCGGGGAGCTGTTTTTT.

The rearrangement links TRBV20-1 to TRBJ2-1; D tentatively fits TRBD1 or TRBD2 (6 bases each). The CDR3 spans 11 residues. Germline V gives CDR1 DFQATT, CDR2 SNEGSKA (reference sequence). V was trimmed by 3 bases and J by 14 bases, leaving 14 bases between them. CDR3 in DNA: TGCAGTGCTAGTGGGGGGCTTTGGGAGTTCTTC. As protein: CSASGGLWEFF.

The gene calls are TRBV7-9 and TRBJ2-7; D call uncertain. Germline-derived CDR1 and CDR2 are SEHNR and FQNEAQ (reference sequence). This CDR3 contains 12 residues. V lost 5 bases and J lost 5, with 10 bases in between. CDR3 residues: CASSILDHEQYF. CDR3 nucleotides: TGTGCCAGCAGCATTCTAGATCACGAGCAGTACTTC.

The rearrangement uses TRBV6-5 and TRBJ2-5, with D tentatively TRBD2 (6 bases). The last part of the DNA fits TRBJ2-7 better; the J call may be wrong. Germline loops: CDR1 MNHEY, CDR2 SVGAGI. CDR3 size: 15 residues. Written as DNA, the CDR3 is TGTGCCAGCAGTTACGGCCACGGGAGATCCTACGAGCAGTACTTC. This codes for CASSYGHGRSYEQYF.

The V and J genes are TRBV7-2 and TRBJ1-3, with D uncertain. There are 15 residues in the CDR3. Looked up from germline, CDR1 is SGHTA and CDR2 is FQGNSA. V was shortened by 5 bases and J by 0 bases, with 11 bases between the two germline ends. As DNA, the CDR3 is TGTGCCAGCAGCCCGGACGGATCCTCTGGAAACACCATATATTTT. Protein: CASSPDGSSGNTIYF.

The chain has TRBV7-8 and TRBJ2-4; 8 positions agree with TRBD2. The J segment lost 6 bases and the V segment lost 5 bases, leaving 15 bases of the junction unmatched. Germline values: CDR1 SGHVS, CDR2 FQNEAQ. The CDR3 runs to 17 residues. CDR3 region: CASSPPGVAGIRNIQYF. The CDR3 DNA reads TGTGCCAGCAGCCCGCCGGGGGTAGCGGGGATTAGAAACATTCAGTACTTC.